This is a list of T cell receptor beta chains from one sample in a study of CD8 T cells in ankylosing spondylitis. TCRdb processed the 5' RACE reads anew with MiXCR; each CDR3 protein has one entry. The repertoire holds over 200,000 distinct CDR3 sequences, with 15% to 20% as singletons. Sequenced material: blood, either unsorted or a sorted T cell fraction (not recorded which). These receptors all come from a male donor with ankylosing spondylitis. CDR3s include the opening cysteine and the closing phenylalanine or tryptophan. A D gene is named only where the DNA matches it firmly. Clone size, where shown, is once, few, many, or a class for clones that have expanded.

TRBV6-2/TRBV6-3,few,TRBD1,TRBJ2-5,TGTGCCAGCAGTTACGGACAGGGAGGAGAGACCCAGTACTTC,CASSYGQGGETQYF
TRBV5-1,few,TRBD1,TRBJ1-1,TGCGCCAGCGGATTAGGACAGGGGGAAACTGAAGCTTTCTTT,CASGLGQGETEAFF
TRBV19,few,.,TRBJ1-5,TGTGCCAGTAGTAGCCCTTATACCCTAGCTCAGCCCCAGCATTTT,CASSSPYTLAQPQHF
TRBV4-2,many,TRBD1,TRBJ2-1,TGTGCCAGCAGCCAAGGGGACAGGGGATACAATGAGCAGTTCTTC,CASSQGDRGYNEQFF
TRBV11-3,few,.,TRBJ2-2,TGTGCCAGCAGCCCTCGGGACTCCCGCGCCGGGGAGCTGTTTTTT,CASSPRDSRAGELFF
TRBV30,few,.,TRBJ1-2,TGTGCCTGGTTCGGGATTGGCGAGAGTTCTTCGGTCATAGGCTACACCTTC,CAWFGIGESSSVIGYTF
TRBV20-1,few,TRBD2,TRBJ2-1,TGCAGTGCCCTGCGTGGACTAGCGAAAGGGGGCGAGCAGTTCTTC,CSALRGLAKGGEQFF
TRBV4-1,few,.,TRBJ1-5,TGCGCCAGCAGCCAAGATCCCGGGGTCGGAGGCAATCAGCCCCAGCATTTT,CASSQDPGVGGNQPQHF
TRBV7-2,.,.,TRBJ2-5,TGTGCCAGCAGCTTACCCCGGGGACGAGAGACCCAGTACTTC,CASSLPRGRETQYF
TRBV7-9,.,TRBD2,TRBJ2-7,TGTGCCAGCAGCCCCCTCTGGACTAGCGGCCTCGAGCAGTACTTC,CASSPLWTSGLEQYF
TRBV28,.,TRBD1,TRBJ2-5,TGTGCCAGCAGTTCTCCGAGGCAGGGGGCATGGGAAACCCAGTACTTC,CASSSPRQGAWETQYF
TRBV6-2/TRBV6-3,.,TRBD2,TRBJ2-5,TGTGCCAGCACCTCGACTCTAGCGGGAGTGGAGACCCAGTACTTC,CASTSTLAGVETQYF
TRBV28,.,.,TRBJ2-1,TGTGCCAGCAGCCCTCATCCTCCGGGAAATGAGCAGTTCTTC,CASSPHPPGNEQFF
TRBV13,.,TRBD1,TRBJ1-3,TGTGCCAGCAGCCCCAGGACAGGGGGAAACACCATATATTTT,CASSPRTGGNTIYF
TRBV12-3/TRBV12-4,.,.,TRBJ2-3,TGTGCCAGCAACCTCGGGACCCAGGTTACAGATACGCAGTATTTT,CASNLGTQVTDTQYF
TRBV12-3/TRBV12-4,.,.,TRBJ2-5,TGTGCCAGCAGTACGACAAGTCAAGAGACCCAGTACTTC,CASSTTSQETQYF
TRBV7-6,.,.,TRBJ1-4,TGTGCCAGCAGCTCCCGGGGGGTCCCCGTTTCTTATAATGAAAAACTGTTTTTT,CASSSRGVPVSYNEKLFF
TRBV19,.,.,TRBJ2-1,TGTGCCAGTAGTATTCTGGCGGGTGAGCAGTTCTTC,CASSILAGEQFF
TRBV9,few,.,TRBJ2-3,TGTGCCAGCAGCGCGACTAATTGGGAAGATACGCAGTATTTT,CASSATNWEDTQYF
TRBV28,.,TRBD1,TRBJ1-5,TGTGCCAGCGGGACAGGGCCCCCGAGGGAGCCCCAGCATTTT,CASGTGPPREPQHF
TRBV15,few,.,TRBJ1-1,TGTGCCACCGAATTAGCAAACAGAGGGAACACTGAAGCTTTCTTT,CATELANRGNTEAFF
TRBV27,few,TRBD2,TRBJ2-1,TGTGCCAGCAGTGGGGGACTAGCGGGAACCAATGAGCAGTTCTTC,CASSGGLAGTNEQFF
TRBV7-9,.,.,TRBJ2-3,TGTTCCAGCAGCCCTAGCCTAGATACGCAGTATTTT,CSSSPSLDTQYF
TRBV7-9,.,.,TRBJ2-5,TGTGCCAGCAGCCCCCCAGGGACGAGAACACCGCAAGAGACCCAGTACTTC,CASSPPGTRTPQETQYF
TRBV11-2,few,.,TRBJ2-2,TGTGCCAGCAGCTCGCCTAGGGCCGATGGGACCGGGGAGCTGTTTTTT,CASSSPRADGTGELFF
TRBV5-5,few,TRBD2,TRBJ2-2,TGTGCCAGCAGCTTCCGCGGTAGCGGGATAGCGAACACCGGGGAGCTGTTTTTT,CASSFRGSGIANTGELFF
TRBV20-1,.,TRBD2,TRBJ2-7,TGCAGTGCTACCGGGACTAGCGAATCCTACGCCGAGCAGTACTTC,CSATGTSESYAEQYF
TRBV7-9,.,TRBD2,TRBJ2-6,TGTGCCAGCAGCTTCCCGGGGGGTCCCGGGGCCAACGTCCTGACTTTC,CASSFPGGPGANVLTF
TRBV5-6,.,TRBD2,TRBJ2-1,TGTGCCAGCAGCTTGGGCGGGGGTGGAGGTGAGCAGTTCTTC,CASSLGGGGGEQFF